This T cell receptor beta chain was sequenced during a study of blood T cell repertoires in COVID-19. Original data processing: By means of reference gene primer amplification, nucleated cell counts were estimated. Only in-frame clones appear in the TCRdb table, and some are missing; sequencing was by immunoSEQ multiplex PCR. That table gives V, J and clone size, and the DNA gave D and trimming. The sample lists some 39,000 clones, about 77% occurring once. V was trimmed by 0 bases and J by 3 bases, leaving 7 bases between them. CDR3 length: 14 amino acids. CDR1 SGHRS and CDR2 YFSETQ come from the germline V gene.

The sequenced sample consisted of peripheral blood. This chain uses TRBV5-1 with TRBJ2-1; D gene unclear. The receptor comes from a man older than 75 with acute or convalescent COVID-19. The CDR3 loop is CASSLALDYNEQFF. In DNA form, the CDR3 reads TGCGCCAGCAGCTTGGCTCTAGACTACAATGAGCAGTTCTTC.